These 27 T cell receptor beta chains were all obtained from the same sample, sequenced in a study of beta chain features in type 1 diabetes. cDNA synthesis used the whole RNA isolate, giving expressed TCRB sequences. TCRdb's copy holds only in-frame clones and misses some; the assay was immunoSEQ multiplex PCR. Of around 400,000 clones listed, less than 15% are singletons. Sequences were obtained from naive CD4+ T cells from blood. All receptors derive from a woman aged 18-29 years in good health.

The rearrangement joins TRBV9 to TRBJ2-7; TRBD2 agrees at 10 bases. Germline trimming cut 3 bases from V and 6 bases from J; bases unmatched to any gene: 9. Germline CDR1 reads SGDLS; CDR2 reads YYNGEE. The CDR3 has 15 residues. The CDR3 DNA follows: TGTGCCAGCAGCGAATCCGGGACTAGCGCTGGCGAGCAGTACTTC. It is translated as CASSESGTSAGEQYF.

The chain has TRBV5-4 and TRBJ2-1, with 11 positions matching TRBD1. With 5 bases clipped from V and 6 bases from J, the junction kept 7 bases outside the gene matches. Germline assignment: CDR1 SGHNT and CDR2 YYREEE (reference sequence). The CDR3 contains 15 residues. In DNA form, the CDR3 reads TGTGCCAGCAGTCCCCCCGGGACAGGGGGCAATGAGCAGTTCTTC. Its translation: CASSPPGTGGNEQFF.

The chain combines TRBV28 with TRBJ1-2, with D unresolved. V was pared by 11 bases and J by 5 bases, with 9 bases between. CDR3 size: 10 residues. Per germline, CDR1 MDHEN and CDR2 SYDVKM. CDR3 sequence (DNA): TGTGCCGCGGGAGGGTATGGCTACACCTTC. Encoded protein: CAAGGYGYTF.

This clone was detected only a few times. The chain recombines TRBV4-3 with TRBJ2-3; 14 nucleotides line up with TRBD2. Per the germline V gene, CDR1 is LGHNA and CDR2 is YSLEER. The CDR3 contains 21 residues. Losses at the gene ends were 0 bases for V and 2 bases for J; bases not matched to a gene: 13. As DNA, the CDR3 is TGCGCCAGCAGCCAAGATAGGAGACTAGCGGGAGGGCCCCCCTCCACAGATACGCAGTATTTT. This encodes CASSQDRRLAGGPPSTDTQYF.

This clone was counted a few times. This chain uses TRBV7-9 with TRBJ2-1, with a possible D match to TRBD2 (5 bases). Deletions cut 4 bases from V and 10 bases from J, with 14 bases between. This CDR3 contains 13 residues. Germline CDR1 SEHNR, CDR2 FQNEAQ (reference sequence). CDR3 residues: CASSSFGGAEQFF. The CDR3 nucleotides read TGTGCCAGCAGCTCGTTCGGAGGTGCGGAGCAGTTCTTC. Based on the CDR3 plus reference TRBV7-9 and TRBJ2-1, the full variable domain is DTGVSQNPRHKITKRGQNVTFRCDPISEHNRLYWYRQTLGQGPEFLTYFQNEAQLEKSRLLSDRFSAERPKGSFSTLEIQRTEQGDSAMYLCASSSFGGAEQFFGPGTRLTVL.

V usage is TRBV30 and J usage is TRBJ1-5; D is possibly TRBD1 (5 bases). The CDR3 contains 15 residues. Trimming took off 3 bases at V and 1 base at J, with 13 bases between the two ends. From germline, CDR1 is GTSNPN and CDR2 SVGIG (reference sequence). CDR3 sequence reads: CAWRVKGKSNQPQHF. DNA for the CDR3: TGTGCCTGGAGAGTCAAGGGGAAGAGCAATCAGCCCCAGCATTTT.

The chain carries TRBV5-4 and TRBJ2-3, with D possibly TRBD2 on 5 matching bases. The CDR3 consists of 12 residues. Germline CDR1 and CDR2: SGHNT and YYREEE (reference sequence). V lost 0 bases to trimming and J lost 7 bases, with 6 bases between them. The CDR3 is CASSLDGNTQYF. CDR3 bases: TGTGCCAGCAGCTTGGACGGGAATACGCAGTATTTT.

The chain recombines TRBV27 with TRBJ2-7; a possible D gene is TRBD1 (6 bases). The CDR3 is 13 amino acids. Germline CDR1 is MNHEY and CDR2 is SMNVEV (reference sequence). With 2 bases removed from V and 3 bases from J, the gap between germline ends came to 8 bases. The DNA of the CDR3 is TGTGCCAGCAGTTTAAGGGGGTTCTACGAGCAGTACTTC. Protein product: CASSLRGFYEQYF.

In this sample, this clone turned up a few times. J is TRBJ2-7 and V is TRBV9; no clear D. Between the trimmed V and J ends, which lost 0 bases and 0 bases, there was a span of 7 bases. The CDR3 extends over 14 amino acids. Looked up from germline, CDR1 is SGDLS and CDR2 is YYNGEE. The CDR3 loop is CASSVGVGSYEQYF. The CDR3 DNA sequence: TGTGCCAGCAGCGTAGGTGTCGGCTCCTACGAGCAGTACTTC.

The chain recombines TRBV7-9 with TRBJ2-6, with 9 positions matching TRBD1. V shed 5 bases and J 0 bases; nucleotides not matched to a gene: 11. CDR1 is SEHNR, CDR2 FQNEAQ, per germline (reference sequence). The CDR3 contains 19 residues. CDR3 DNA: TGTGCCAGCAGCGGTGACCCGGGACAGGGTTTCTCTGGGGCCAACGTCCTGACTTTC. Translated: CASSGDPGQGFSGANVLTF.

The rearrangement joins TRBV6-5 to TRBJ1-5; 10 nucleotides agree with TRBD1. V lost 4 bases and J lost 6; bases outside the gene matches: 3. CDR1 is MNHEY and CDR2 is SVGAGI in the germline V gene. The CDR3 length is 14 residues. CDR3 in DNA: TGTGCCAGCAGTTCGACAGGGGGCTTTCAGCCCCAGCATTTT. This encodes CASSSTGGFQPQHF.

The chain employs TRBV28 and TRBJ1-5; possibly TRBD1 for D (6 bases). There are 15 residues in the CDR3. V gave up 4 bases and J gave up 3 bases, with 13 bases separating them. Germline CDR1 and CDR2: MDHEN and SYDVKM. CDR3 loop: CASSSAGVNNQPQHF. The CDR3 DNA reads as TGTGCCAGCAGTTCGGCAGGGGTAAACAATCAGCCCCAGCATTTT. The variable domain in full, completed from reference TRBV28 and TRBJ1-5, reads DVKVTQSSRYLVKRTGEKVFLECVQDMDHENMFWYRQDPGLGLRLIYFSYDVKMKEKGDIPEGYSVSREKKERFSLILESASTNQTSMYLCASSSAGVNNQPQHFGDGTRLSIL.

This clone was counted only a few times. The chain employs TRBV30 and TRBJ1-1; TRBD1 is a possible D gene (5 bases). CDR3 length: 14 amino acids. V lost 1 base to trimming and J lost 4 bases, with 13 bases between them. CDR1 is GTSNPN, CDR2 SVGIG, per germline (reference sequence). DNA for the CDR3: TGTGCCTGGAGTGCGCAGGGAACGAGCACTGAAGCTTTCTTT. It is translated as CAWSAQGTSTEAFF.

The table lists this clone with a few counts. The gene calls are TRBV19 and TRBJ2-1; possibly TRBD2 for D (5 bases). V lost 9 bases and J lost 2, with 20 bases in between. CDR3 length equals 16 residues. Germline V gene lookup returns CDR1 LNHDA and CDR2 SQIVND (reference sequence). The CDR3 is CASGQLGALTYNEQFF. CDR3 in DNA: TGTGCCAGCGGCCAACTAGGAGCCCTTACCTACAATGAGCAGTTCTTC.

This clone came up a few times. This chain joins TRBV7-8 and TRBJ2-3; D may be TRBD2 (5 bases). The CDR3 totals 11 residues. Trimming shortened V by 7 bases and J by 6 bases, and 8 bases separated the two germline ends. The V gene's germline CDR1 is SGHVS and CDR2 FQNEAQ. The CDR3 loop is CASITGDTQYF. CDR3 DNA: TGTGCCAGCATCACGGGGGATACGCAGTATTTT.

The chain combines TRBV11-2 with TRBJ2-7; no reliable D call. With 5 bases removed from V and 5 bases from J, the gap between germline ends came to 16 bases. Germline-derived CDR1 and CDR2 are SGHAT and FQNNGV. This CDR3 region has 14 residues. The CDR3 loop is CASSPRPRDNEQYF. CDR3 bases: TGTGCCAGCAGCCCAAGACCCCGCGACAACGAGCAGTACTTC.

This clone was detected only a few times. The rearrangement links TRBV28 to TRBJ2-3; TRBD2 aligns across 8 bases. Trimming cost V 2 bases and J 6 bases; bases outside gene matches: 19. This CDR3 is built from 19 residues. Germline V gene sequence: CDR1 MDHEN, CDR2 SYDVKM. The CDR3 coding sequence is TGTGCCAGCAGTTTACCACCCGGGACTAGATCTCTCACAGGCGATACGCAGTATTTT. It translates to CASSLPPGTRSLTGDTQYF.

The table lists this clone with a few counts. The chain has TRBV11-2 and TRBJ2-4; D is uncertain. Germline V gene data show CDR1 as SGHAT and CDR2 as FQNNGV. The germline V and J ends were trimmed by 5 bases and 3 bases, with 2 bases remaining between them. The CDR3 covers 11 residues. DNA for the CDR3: TGTGCCAGCAGCCTCAAAAACATTCAGTACTTC. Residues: CASSLKNIQYF.

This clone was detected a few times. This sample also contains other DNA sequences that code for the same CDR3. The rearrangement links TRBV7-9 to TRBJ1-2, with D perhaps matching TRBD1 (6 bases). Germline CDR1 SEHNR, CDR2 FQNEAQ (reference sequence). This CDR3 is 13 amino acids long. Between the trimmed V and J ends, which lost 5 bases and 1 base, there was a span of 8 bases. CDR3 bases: TGTGCCAGCAGCCTGGACAGTAACTATGGCTACACCTTC. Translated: CASSLDSNYGYTF.

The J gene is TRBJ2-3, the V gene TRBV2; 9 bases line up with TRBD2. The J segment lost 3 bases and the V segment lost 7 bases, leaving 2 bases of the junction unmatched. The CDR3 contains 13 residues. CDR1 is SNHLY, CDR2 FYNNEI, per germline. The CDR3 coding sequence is TGTGCCAGCAAGACTAGCGGAACAGATACGCAGTATTTT. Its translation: CASKTSGTDTQYF.

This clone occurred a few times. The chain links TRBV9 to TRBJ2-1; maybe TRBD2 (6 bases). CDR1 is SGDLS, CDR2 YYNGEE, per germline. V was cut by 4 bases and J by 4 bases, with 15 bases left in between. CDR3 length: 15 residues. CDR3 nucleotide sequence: TGTGCCAGCAGCTTACGCACCGGGGGATACAATGAGCAGTTCTTC. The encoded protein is CASSLRTGGYNEQFF.

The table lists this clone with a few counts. CDR3 residues: CSVEAYTATQETQYF. Here the CDR3 DNA reads TGCAGCGTTGAAGCTTACACAGCTACTCAAGAGACCCAGTACTTC. This chain links TRBV29-1 with TRBJ2-5; unclear D gene. CDR3 length: 15 residues. The germline V gene has CDR1 SQVTM and CDR2 ANQGSEA. Trimming cost V 1 base and J 2 bases, with 14 bases left between them.

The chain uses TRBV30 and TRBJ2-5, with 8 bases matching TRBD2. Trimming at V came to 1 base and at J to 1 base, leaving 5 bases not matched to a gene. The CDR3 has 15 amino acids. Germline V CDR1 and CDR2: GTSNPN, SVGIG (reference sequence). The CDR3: CAWSALAGLQETQYF. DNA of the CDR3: TGTGCCTGGAGTGCCCTAGCGGGCCTCCAAGAGACCCAGTACTTC.

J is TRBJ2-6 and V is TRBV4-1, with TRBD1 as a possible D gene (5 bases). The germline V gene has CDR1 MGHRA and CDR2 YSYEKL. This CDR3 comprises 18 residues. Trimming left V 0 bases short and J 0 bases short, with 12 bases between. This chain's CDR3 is CASSQDSQGSSGANVLTF. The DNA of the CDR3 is TGCGCCAGCAGCCAAGATAGCCAGGGTAGCTCTGGGGCCAACGTCCTGACTTTC.

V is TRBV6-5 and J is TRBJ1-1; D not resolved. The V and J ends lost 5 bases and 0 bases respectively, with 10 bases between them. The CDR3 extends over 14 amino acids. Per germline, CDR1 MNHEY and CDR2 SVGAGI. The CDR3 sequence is CASSPNIMNTEAFF. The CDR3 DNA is TGTGCCAGCAGTCCTAATATTATGAACACTGAAGCTTTCTTT.

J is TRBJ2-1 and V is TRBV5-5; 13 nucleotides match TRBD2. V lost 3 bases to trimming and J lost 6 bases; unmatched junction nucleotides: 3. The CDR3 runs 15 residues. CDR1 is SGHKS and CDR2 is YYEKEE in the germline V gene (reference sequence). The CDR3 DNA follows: TGTGCCAGCAGCTCACTAGCGGGAGGGGCCAATGAGCAGTTCTTC. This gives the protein CASSSLAGGANEQFF.

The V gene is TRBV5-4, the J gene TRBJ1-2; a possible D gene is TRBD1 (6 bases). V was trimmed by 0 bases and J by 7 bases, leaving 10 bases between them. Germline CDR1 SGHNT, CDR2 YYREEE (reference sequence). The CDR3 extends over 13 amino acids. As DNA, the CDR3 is TGTGCCAGCAGCTTGGACAGGGTTGGTGGCTACACCTTC. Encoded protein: CASSLDRVGGYTF.